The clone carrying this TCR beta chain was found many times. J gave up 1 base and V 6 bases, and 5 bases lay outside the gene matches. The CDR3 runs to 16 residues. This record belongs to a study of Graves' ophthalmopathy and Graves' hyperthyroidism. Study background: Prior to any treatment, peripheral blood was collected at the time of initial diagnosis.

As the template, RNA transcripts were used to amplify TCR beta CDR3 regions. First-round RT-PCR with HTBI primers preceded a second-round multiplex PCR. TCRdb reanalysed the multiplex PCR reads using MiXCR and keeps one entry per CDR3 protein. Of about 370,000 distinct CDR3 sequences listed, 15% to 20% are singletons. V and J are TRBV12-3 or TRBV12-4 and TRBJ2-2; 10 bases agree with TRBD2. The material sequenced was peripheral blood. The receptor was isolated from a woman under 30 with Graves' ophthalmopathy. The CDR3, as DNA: TGTGCCAGCAGGGTGAGACTAGCGGGGAACACCGGGGAGCTGTTTTTT. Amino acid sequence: CASRVRLAGNTGELFF.